Listed here are 26 T cell receptor beta chains from one sample, sequenced in a study of low-dose radiotherapy and immunotherapy resistance in tumors. TRAV and TRBV primers primed cDNA for both TCRalpha and TCRbeta. TCRs were put through around 20 PCR cycles of amplification with Phusion. A constant-region primer and the V-primer adapter served as the primer pair. TCRdb used MiXCR to reprocess the reads, holding one entry per CDR3 protein. The table includes about 58,000 distinct CDR3 sequences, about 23% detected once. Documented time point: after trial treatment. Treatment: LDRT plus nivolumab, ipilimumab, low-dose cyclophosphamide and aspirin (RACIN trial). The sample here was PBMCs, taken after low-dose radiotherapy plus immunotherapy. All receptors derive from a male donor with prostate cancer.

This clonotype was recorded many times. This chain connects TRBV4-1 to TRBJ2-5; D uncertain. The V and J ends lost 0 bases and 1 base respectively, with 12 bases between them. CDR1 and CDR2 (germline): MGHRA, YSYEKL. The CDR3 totals 16 residues. The CDR3 DNA reads TGCGCCAGCAGCCAAGAGGTCTACCCTCTCCAAGAGACCCAGTACTTC. This translates into CASSQEVYPLQETQYF.

This clonotype came up many times. This chain links TRBV7-2 with TRBJ2-3; D is ambiguous. Per the germline V gene, CDR1 is SGHTA and CDR2 is FQGNSA. The CDR3 is 15 residues long. V shed 4 bases and J shed 1 base, with 12 bases lying between them. The CDR3 is CASSSPTPGTDTQYF. The CDR3 nucleotides read TGTGCCAGCAGCTCCCCGACACCGGGCACAGATACGCAGTATTTT.

A word on this clonotype: This sequence is one base from a far larger clone and is likely a read error. The rearrangement uses TRBV6-1 and TRBJ1-3; D is uncertain. This CDR3 contains 15 residues. The germline V gene has CDR1 MNHNS and CDR2 SASEGT. The chain's CDR3 is CVSSYSGRAGNTIYF. DNA of the CDR3: TGTGTCAGCAGTTACTCCGGAAGGGCTGGAAACACCATATATTTT.

To note about this clonotype: One base separates it from a far larger clone, so it is likely a read error. This chain links TRBV13 with TRBJ2-3; D might be TRBD2 (6 bases). Germline V CDR1 and CDR2: PRHDT, FYEKMQ (reference sequence). The CDR3 runs to 16 residues. The DNA for the CDR3 is TGTGCCAGCAGGTATCGGGACTTATTCGGCACAGATACGCAGAATTTT. This sequence encodes CASRYRDLFGTDTQNF.

This clonotype has at least ten counts. This chain joins TRBV7-9 and TRBJ2-1; D remains unclear. Deletions cut 5 bases from V and 15 bases from J, with 17 bases between. CDR1 SEHNR and CDR2 FQNEAQ come from the germline V gene (reference sequence). The CDR3 totals 12 residues. The CDR3 DNA reads TGTGCCAGCAGCCTCGACGGCAACAATGGGTTCTTC. The encoded protein is CASSLDGNNGFF.

This clonotype was counted ten times or more. CDR3 region: CASSLDGDSGNTIYF. The CDR3 DNA follows: TGTGCCAGCAGTTTGGACGGGGACTCTGGAAACACCATATATTTT. This chain connects TRBV27 to TRBJ1-3; D not certain. The CDR3 is 15 residues long. Germline lookup yields CDR1 MNHEY and CDR2 SMNVEV (reference sequence). V lost 3 bases and J 0 bases, leaving 9 bases between the germline ends.

This clonotype has a count of ten or more. This rearrangement joins TRBV7-8 to TRBJ1-5; D is possibly TRBD1 (5 bases). This CDR3 is built from 13 residues. Deletions cut 2 bases from V and 7 bases from J, with 9 bases between. Germline values: CDR1 SGHVS, CDR2 FQNEAQ. In nucleotides, the CDR3 is TGTGCCAGCAGCTTATGGGGGATCCAGCCCCAGCATTTT. Protein: CASSLWGIQPQHF. Together with reference TRBV7-8 and TRBJ1-5, the CDR3 gives the full variable domain: GAGVSQSPRYKVAKRGQDVALRCDPISGHVSLFWYQQALGQGPEFLTYFQNEAQLDKSGLPSDRFFAERPEGSVSTLKIQRTQQEDSAVYLCASSLWGIQPQHFGDGTRLSIL.

The chain joins TRBV6-2 or TRBV6-3 to TRBJ1-5, with 7 bases identical to TRBD1. Trimming at V came to 0 bases and at J to 5 bases, leaving 22 bases not matched to a gene. The CDR3 sequence is 21 residues long. CDR1 is MNHEY, CDR2 SVGEGT, per germline. The CDR3 loop reads CASSYSTSGRGPHASDQPQHF. CDR3 DNA sequence: TGTGCCAGCAGTTACTCGACTAGCGGGAGGGGGCCCCACGCCTCCGATCAGCCCCAGCATTTT.

Turning to this clonotype: A far more abundant clone sits one base away, making this likely a read error. This chain links TRBV7-2 with TRBJ2-1; D not resolved. This CDR3 comprises 14 residues. Germline lookup yields CDR1 SGHTA and CDR2 FQGNSA. Trimming removed 3 bases at V and 10 bases at J, with 16 bases between. Here the CDR3 reads CASSFGLQSYEQFF. The CDR3, as DNA: TGTGCCAGCAGCTTCGGTTTGCAATCTTACGAGCAGTTCTTC.

This clonotype was observed many times. The chain employs TRBV11-3 and TRBJ2-3; D is unclear. Germline V CDR1 and CDR2: SGHNT, YENEEA. This CDR3 has 13 residues. The V and J ends lost 3 bases and 0 bases respectively, with 4 bases between them. The CDR3 DNA follows: TGTGCCAGCAGCTTCGAGAGCACAGATACGCAGTATTTT. Residues: CASSFESTDTQYF.

This clonotype has at least ten counts. The CDR3 DNA sequence: TGCAGCGTTGGTCCTAGCGGGAGGCCAGATACGCAGTATTTT. Protein: CSVGPSGRPDTQYF. This rearrangement joins TRBV29-1 to TRBJ2-3; 11 bases match TRBD2. The CDR3 runs 14 residues. Germline trimming cut 4 bases from V and 4 bases from J; bases unmatched to any gene: 4. Germline V gene data show CDR1 as SQVTM and CDR2 as ANQGSEA.

The V gene is TRBV19, the J gene TRBJ2-3; TRBD1 matches 11 bases. J gave up 6 bases and V 6 bases, and 5 bases lay outside the gene matches. Germline CDR1 reads LNHDA; CDR2 reads SQIVND (reference sequence). The CDR3 length is 14 residues. The CDR3 DNA reads TGTGCCAGTAGCAACTGGGACAGGGGGGATACGCAGTATTTT. This sequence encodes CASSNWDRGDTQYF.

This clonotype showed up many times. This sequence joins TRBV20-1 and TRBJ1-2; 7 bases align to TRBD1. Per the germline V gene, CDR1 is DFQATT and CDR2 is SNEGSKA (reference sequence). This CDR3 contains 14 residues. V was pared by 5 bases and J by 4 bases, with 10 bases of the junction left unmatched. CDR3 bases: TGCAGTGCTGACCGACAGGGTATGCGCTATGGCTACACCTTC. Translating gives CSADRQGMRYGYTF.

This clonotype was counted many times. The chain is built from TRBV10-3 and TRBJ1-6; D remains unclear. CDR1 and CDR2 from the germline V gene are ENHRY and SYGVKD. Trimming stripped 0 bases from V and 7 bases from J, with 10 bases between. This CDR3 comprises 15 residues. The CDR3 loop is CAISESLMGNSPLHF. CDR3 in DNA: TGTGCCATCAGTGAGTCATTGATGGGAAATTCACCCCTCCACTTT.

This clonotype appeared many times. The chain combines TRBV5-4 with TRBJ2-1; D might be TRBD2 (5 bases). V lost 4 bases and J 7 bases, leaving 12 bases between the germline ends. Per germline, CDR1 SGHNT and CDR2 YYREEE (reference sequence). This CDR3 comprises 13 residues. The CDR3 loop reads CASSPRVANEQFF. The CDR3 region has the DNA TGTGCCAGCAGCCCGAGGGTGGCAAATGAGCAGTTCTTC.

This clonotype has at least ten counts. The V gene is TRBV30, the J gene TRBJ1-1; the D gene is possibly TRBD1 (6 bases). Germline loops: CDR1 GTSNPN, CDR2 SVGIG (reference sequence). V dropped 3 bases and J dropped 0 bases, with 8 bases sitting between them. CDR3 length equals 13 residues. The CDR3 sequence: CAWSRQVNTEAFF. The DNA of the CDR3 is TGTGCCTGGAGCCGACAGGTGAACACTGAAGCTTTCTTT.

Many counts were recorded for this clonotype. This chain links TRBV7-9 with TRBJ2-5, with a tentative D call TRBD1 (5 bases). This CDR3 is 14 amino acids long. Germline values: CDR1 SEHNR, CDR2 FQNEAQ (reference sequence). V shed 0 bases and J shed 5 bases, with 10 bases lying between them. The CDR3 here is CASSLAGRQETQYF. The CDR3 nucleotides are TGTGCCAGCAGCTTAGCGGGGCGCCAGGAGACCCAGTACTTC. Filled out from reference TRBV7-9 and TRBJ2-5, the complete variable domain reads DTGVSQNPRHKITKRGQNVTFRCDPISEHNRLYWYRQTLGQGPEFLTYFQNEAQLEKSRLLSDRFSAERPKGSFSTLEIQRTEQGDSAMYLCASSLAGRQETQYFGPGTRLLVL.

As regards this clonotype: This likely traces to a read error, being one base from a far larger clone. The chain carries TRBV5-1 and TRBJ2-1; D may be TRBD1 or TRBD2 (5 bases each). The CDR3 loop spans 11 amino acids. Trimming left V 4 bases short and J 10 bases short, with 9 bases between. CDR1 is SGHRS and CDR2 is YFSETQ in the germline V gene. The CDR3 bases are TGCGCCAGCAGCGGGGGAAGCGAGCAGTTCTTC. This codes for CASSGGSEQFF.

J is TRBJ2-1 and V is TRBV5-6; TRBD2 matches 10 bases. The CDR3 runs 11 residues. The germline gives CDR1 SGHDT, CDR2 YYEEEE. V lost 4 bases and J lost 14; bases outside the gene matches: 3. The CDR3 loop reads CASSPGTSEFF. The CDR3 DNA follows: TGTGCCAGCAGCCCCGGGACTAGCGAGTTCTTC.

This clonotype was seen once. V gene TRBV7-2 combines with J gene TRBJ2-7; 12 nucleotides line up with TRBD1. V shed 2 bases, J shed 0 bases, and the junction held 17 bases outside the gene matches. CDR3 length equals 21 residues. CDR1 is SGHTA and CDR2 is FQGNSA in the germline V gene. CDR3 residues: CASSLLPVGTGGMEPSYEQYF. The CDR3 DNA is TGTGCCAGCAGCTTATTACCTGTGGGGACAGGGGGCATGGAGCCCTCCTACGAGCAGTACTTC.

This clonotype was detected ten times or more. The chain carries TRBV20-1 and TRBJ2-3; 8 bases map to TRBD1. Germline V lookup: CDR1 DFQATT, CDR2 SNEGSKA (reference sequence). After removal of 2 bases from V and 3 bases from J, the junction contained 13 bases not matched to a gene. This CDR3 is built from 17 residues. The CDR3 DNA reads as TGCAGTGCTAGACAGGCAACCCCTCAGGGGGCAACAGATACGCAGTATTTT. This codes for CSARQATPQGATDTQYF.

This clonotype was recorded at least ten times. This chain connects TRBV18 to TRBJ1-1, with TRBD1 identical over 9 bases. Germline loops: CDR1 KGHSH, CDR2 LQKENI. The CDR3 length is 15 residues. J gave up 4 bases and V 3 bases, and 6 bases lay outside the gene matches. DNA of the CDR3: TGTGCCAGCTCACCTCGGGACAGGGTTCGCACTGAAGCTTTCTTT. Its translation is CASSPRDRVRTEAFF.

Ten or more counts support this clonotype. This may come from a read error, since a much larger clone is one base off. The chain combines TRBV7-2 with TRBJ2-3, with D unclear. Germline CDR1 and CDR2: SGHTA and FQGNSA. This CDR3 comprises 12 residues. V was pared by 3 bases and J by 5 bases, with 6 bases between. The CDR3 reads CASSLSGDTQYF. The CDR3 DNA follows: TGTGCCAGCAGCTTGTCTGGAGATACGCAGTATTTT.

This clonotype was seen at least ten times. V is TRBV11-2 and J is TRBJ2-2; D uncertain. There are 14 residues in the CDR3. V lost 0 bases and J lost 4, with 6 bases in between. CDR1 and CDR2 from the germline V gene are SGHAT and FQNNGV. CDR3 in amino acids: CASSLDGFTGELFF. The CDR3 coding sequence is TGTGCCAGCAGCTTAGATGGATTCACCGGGGAGCTGTTTTTT.

This clonotype showed up many times. The chain employs TRBV30 and TRBJ2-2; D uncertain. This CDR3 contains 14 residues. In germline, CDR1 is GTSNPN, CDR2 SVGIG (reference sequence). Deletions cut 5 bases from V and 3 bases from J, with 13 bases between. CDR3 in amino acids: CAWGRPAYTGELFF. The DNA for the CDR3 is TGTGCCTGGGGCCGCCCGGCCTACACCGGGGAGCTGTTTTTT.

The sample holds many counts of this clonotype. This chain joins TRBV20-1 and TRBJ1-2, with 7 bases matching TRBD1. This CDR3 spans 12 amino acids. J was trimmed by 6 bases and V by 5 bases; bases with no gene match: 6. Germline V gives CDR1 DFQATT, CDR2 SNEGSKA (reference sequence). The CDR3 sequence is CSAWDSGHGYTF. CDR3 DNA sequence: TGCAGTGCTTGGGACAGCGGCCATGGCTACACCTTC.